The rows below give T cell receptor beta chains drawn from one sample of a study of blood T cell repertoires in COVID-19. Only in-frame clones appear in the TCRdb table, and some are missing; sequencing was by immunoSEQ multiplex PCR. This sample carries about 200,000 clones, 82% of them seen once, and the ten largest clones take less than 6%. Input material: peripheral blood. These TCRs come from a woman aged 65 to 85 with COVID-19, enrolled during active disease. Each CDR3 is given with its conserved first and last residue. The D gene is left open where the match is weak. Size values are once, few and many counts, or a class for expanded clones, and some rows have none.

16	TRBD2	-	TRBJ2-1	TRBV18	CASSPLGLAGKSEQFF	TGTGCCAGCTCACCTCTTGGACTAGCGGGGAAATCTGAGCAGTTCTTC
15	TRBD2	-	TRBJ2-7	TRBV27	CASSLYPSGSYEQYF	TGTGCCAGCAGTTTATATCCTAGCGGGAGTTACGAGCAGTACTTC
14	TRBD1	-	TRBJ1-5	TRBV5-6	CASSHRQGGPAQHF	TGTGCCAGCAGCCATCGACAGGGAGGACCAGCCCAGCATTTT
14	TRBD2	few	TRBJ2-3	TRBV27	CASSLRLAGDTQYF	TGTGCCAGCAGTTTAAGACTAGCAGGAGATACGCAGTATTTT
15	-	-	TRBJ1-2	TRBV6-5	CASSSETGMNYGYTF	TGTGCCAGCAGTTCTGAGACAGGAATGAACTATGGCTACACCTTC
15	-	-	TRBJ2-7	TRBV28	CASSRRLTSSYEQYF	TGTGCCAGCAGTAGACGACTTACCAGCTCCTACGAGCAGTACTTC
17	-	once	TRBJ1-3	TRBV6-6	CASSQGRGLSAGNTIYF	TGTGCCAGCAGTCAGGGCCGAGGGCTATCAGCTGGAAACACCATATATTTT
14	TRBD2	-	TRBJ2-7	TRBV6-6	CASSTLAPSYEQYF	TGTGCCAGCAGTACACTAGCGCCAAGCTACGAGCAGTACTTC
14	-	-	TRBJ2-5	TRBV27	CASRFIVASETQYF	TGTGCCAGCAGGTTTATCGTAGCGTCCGAGACCCAGTACTTC
15	-	many	TRBJ2-7	TRBV5-1	CASRYSDGSSYEQYF	TGCGCCAGCCGGTATTCGGACGGGAGCTCCTACGAGCAGTACTTC
16	TRBD1	few	TRBJ2-5	TRBV3-1/TRBV3-2	CASSPWRTGSLETQYF	TGTGCCAGCAGCCCCTGGCGGACAGGGTCACTGGAGACCCAGTACTTC
12	-	-	TRBJ1-1	TRBV3-1/TRBV3-2	CASSLGGGEAFF	TGTGCCAGCAGCCTGGGGGGGGGTGAAGCTTTCTTT
14	-	-	TRBJ1-2	TRBV6-2/TRBV6-3	CASSPRLGAPGYTF	TGTGCCAGCAGCCCCCGACTGGGGGCGCCTGGCTACACCTTC
11	-	-	TRBJ1-1	TRBV19	CASIAYTEAFF	TGTGCCAGTATTGCGTACACTGAAGCTTTCTTT
15	-	-	TRBJ1-1	TRBV29-1	CSVVGRLGGNTEAFF	TGCAGCGTTGTAGGGCGGTTGGGGGGGAACACTGAAGCTTTCTTT
13	TRBD1	-	TRBJ1-4	TRBV19	CASKSQGDEKLFF	TGTGCCAGTAAGAGTCAGGGGGATGAAAAACTGTTTTTT
16	TRBD2	-	TRBJ2-1	TRBV6-2/TRBV6-3	CASSPLGTSRNNEQFF	TGTGCCAGCAGCCCCTTAGGGACTAGCCGAAACAATGAGCAGTTCTTC
13	-	-	TRBJ2-7	TRBV6-1	CASRAGISYEQYF	TGTGCCAGCAGGGCGGGAATTTCCTACGAGCAGTACTTC
13	-	few	TRBJ2-2	TRBV25-1	CASKREVSGELFF	TGTGCCAGCAAACGGGAAGTTAGCGGGGAGCTGTTTTTT
13	-	-	TRBJ1-2	TRBV19	CASNRARGHGYTF	TGTGCCAGCAACAGGGCCCGGGGCCATGGCTACACCTTC
14	-	-	TRBJ1-1	TRBV7-2	CASSFRGFGTEAFF	TGTGCCAGCAGCTTCAGGGGTTTCGGAACTGAAGCTTTCTTT
16	TRBD2	-	TRBJ2-7	TRBV7-2	CASSIRMSSGRGEQYF	TGTGCCAGCAGCATTAGAATGAGTAGCGGGAGGGGTGAGCAGTACTTC
16	TRBD1	-	TRBJ2-7	TRBV19	CASSGGPGQVGQEQYF	TGTGCCAGTAGTGGAGGTCCGGGACAGGTGGGACAGGAGCAGTACTTC
19	-	-	TRBJ1-1	TRBV7-2	CASSLTLERARVGRTEAFF	TGTGCCAGCAGCTTAACCCTAGAGAGGGCAAGGGTAGGGAGGACTGAAGCTTTCTTT
14	TRBD1	few	TRBJ1-1	TRBV5-1	CASSEGQGAGEAFF	TGCGCCAGCAGCGAGGGACAGGGGGCGGGAGAAGCTTTCTTT
14	-	-	TRBJ2-1	TRBV2	CASRDTSSYNEQFF	TGTGCCAGCAGGGACACCAGCTCCTACAATGAGCAGTTCTTC
13	-	-	TRBJ1-1	TRBV7-9	CASSFIETTEAFF	TGTGCCAGCAGCTTCATAGAAACCACTGAAGCTTTCTTT
12	TRBD1	few	TRBJ1-4	TRBV28	CASGQGTEKLFF	TGTGCCAGCGGACAGGGAACCGAAAAACTGTTTTTT
13	-	-	TRBJ2-5	TRBV7-2	CASSLDGSETQYF	TGTGCCAGCAGCTTAGACGGGAGCGAGACCCAGTACTTC
15	TRBD1	-	TRBJ2-7	TRBV28	CASSPQGTGSYEQYF	TGTGCCAGCAGTCCCCAGGGGACAGGGTCCTACGAGCAGTACTTC
16	TRBD2	-	TRBJ2-1	TRBV5-1	CASSGTSFSSYNEQFF	TGCGCCAGCAGCGGGACTAGCTTCAGCTCCTACAATGAGCAGTTCTTC
14	-	once	TRBJ1-2	TRBV20-1	CSASRETRPISYTF	TGCAGTGCTAGTCGGGAGACAAGGCCCATCAGCTACACCTTC
16	TRBD2	-	TRBJ2-2	TRBV7-9	CASSFLAGVDTGELFF	TGTGCCAGCAGCTTCCTAGCGGGAGTAGACACCGGGGAGCTGTTTTTT
16	TRBD2	few	TRBJ2-7	TRBV4-1	CASSQLISGGSYEQYF	TGCGCCAGCAGCCAACTAATTAGCGGGGGATCTTACGAGCAGTACTTC
14	-	-	TRBJ1-2	TRBV4-3	CASSQDGGVGGYTF	TGCGCCAGCAGCCAAGACGGGGGAGTAGGTGGCTACACCTTC
14	-	-	TRBJ1-4	TRBV29-1	CSVMGGATNEKLFF	TGCAGCGTGATGGGGGGTGCAACTAATGAAAAACTGTTTTTT
13	TRBD1	-	TRBJ1-2	TRBV2	CASSYNRGYGYTF	TGTGCCAGCAGTTATAACAGGGGCTATGGCTACACCTTC
15	-	once	TRBJ2-7	TRBV28	CASSFPRASSYEQYF	TGTGCCAGCAGTTTCCCCAGGGCGAGCTCCTACGAGCAGTACTTC
12	TRBD2	once	TRBJ2-7	TRBV2	CAGGTIGYEQYF	TGTGCCGGCGGGACTATTGGTTACGAGCAGTACTTC
16	TRBD2	-	TRBJ2-7	TRBV4-3	CASSQDGTSSLGEQYF	TGCGCCAGCAGCCAAGACGGGACTAGTTCGCTGGGCGAGCAGTACTTC
16	-	-	TRBJ1-2	TRBV27	CASRSEGAGGLYGYTF	TGTGCCAGCAGGTCGGAAGGGGCCGGGGGTCTCTATGGCTACACCTTC
16	TRBD1	-	TRBJ1-5	TRBV5-8	CASSVDRGQRVEPQHF	TGTGCCAGCAGCGTAGACAGGGGGCAAAGAGTAGAGCCCCAGCATTTT
14	-	-	TRBJ2-1	TRBV28	CASSFRQAYNEQFF	TGTGCCAGCAGTTTCCGGCAGGCTTACAATGAGCAGTTCTTC
17	TRBD1	once	TRBJ2-1	TRBV6-2/TRBV6-3	CASSSEGQGFRDNEQFF	TGTGCCAGCAGTTCGGAGGGACAGGGGTTCAGAGACAATGAGCAGTTCTTC
16	-	-	TRBJ2-5	TRBV3-1/TRBV3-2	CASRLHRVGSQETQYF	TGTGCCAGCAGGCTCCACAGGGTAGGGTCTCAAGAGACCCAGTACTTC
15	-	-	TRBJ2-3	TRBV6-5	CASSYIQGTTDTQYF	TGTGCCAGCAGTTACATCCAGGGGACAACAGATACGCAGTATTTT
13	-	-	TRBJ1-1	TRBV2	CASSGQGNTEAFF	TGTGCCAGCAGTGGCCAGGGTAACACTGAAGCTTTCTTT
13	-	-	TRBJ2-3	TRBV25-1	CASRASSTDTQYF	TGTGCCAGCAGGGCTAGTAGCACAGATACGCAGTATTTT
15	-	once	TRBJ1-1	TRBV7-2	CASSDYSLPNTEAFF	TGTGCCAGCAGTGACTACAGCCTTCCGAACACTGAAGCTTTCTTT